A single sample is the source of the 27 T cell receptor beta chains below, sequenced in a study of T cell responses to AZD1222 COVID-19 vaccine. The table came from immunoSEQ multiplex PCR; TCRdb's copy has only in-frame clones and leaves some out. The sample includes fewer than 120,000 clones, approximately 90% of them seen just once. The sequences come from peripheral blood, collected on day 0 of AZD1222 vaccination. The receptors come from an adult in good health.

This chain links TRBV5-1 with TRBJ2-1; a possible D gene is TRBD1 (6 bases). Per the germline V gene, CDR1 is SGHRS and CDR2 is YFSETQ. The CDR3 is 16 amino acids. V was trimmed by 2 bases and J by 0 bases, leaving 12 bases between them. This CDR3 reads CASSFRTASSYNEQFF. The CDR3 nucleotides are TGCGCCAGCAGCTTCAGGACAGCGAGCTCCTACAATGAGCAGTTCTTC.

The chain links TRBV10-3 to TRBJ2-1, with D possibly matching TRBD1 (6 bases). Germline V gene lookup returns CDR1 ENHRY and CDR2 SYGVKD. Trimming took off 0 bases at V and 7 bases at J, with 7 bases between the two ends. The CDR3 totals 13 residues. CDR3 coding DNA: TGTGCCATCAGTGAGTCACAGGGTAATGAGCAGTTCTTC. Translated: CAISESQGNEQFF.

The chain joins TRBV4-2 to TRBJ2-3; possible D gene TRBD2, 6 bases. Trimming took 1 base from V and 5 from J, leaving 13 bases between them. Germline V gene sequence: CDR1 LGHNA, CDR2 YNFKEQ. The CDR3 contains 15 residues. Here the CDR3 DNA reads TGTGCCAGCAGCCAAGCAACGGGAGTCCTAGATACGCAGTATTTT. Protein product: CASSQATGVLDTQYF.

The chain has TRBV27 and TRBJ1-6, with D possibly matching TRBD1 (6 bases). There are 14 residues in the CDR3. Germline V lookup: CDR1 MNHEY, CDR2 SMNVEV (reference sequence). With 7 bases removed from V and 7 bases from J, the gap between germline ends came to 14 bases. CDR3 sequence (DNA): TGTGCCAGCAAGAGGTGGACAGAGAATTCACCCCTCCACTTT. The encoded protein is CASKRWTENSPLHF.

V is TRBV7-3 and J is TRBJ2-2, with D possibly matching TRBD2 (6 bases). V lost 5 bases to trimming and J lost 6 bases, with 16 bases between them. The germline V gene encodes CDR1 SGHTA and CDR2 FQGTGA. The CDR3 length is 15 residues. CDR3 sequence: CASSPGVGLAGELFF. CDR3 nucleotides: TGTGCCAGCAGCCCGGGGGTCGGCTTGGCCGGGGAGCTGTTTTTT.

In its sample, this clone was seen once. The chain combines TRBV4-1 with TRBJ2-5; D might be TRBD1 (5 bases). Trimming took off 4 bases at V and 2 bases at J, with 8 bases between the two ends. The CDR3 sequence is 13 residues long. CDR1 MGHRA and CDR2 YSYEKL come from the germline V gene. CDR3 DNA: TGCGCCAGCAGCCGAGCAGGGCAAGAGACCCAGTACTTC. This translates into CASSRAGQETQYF.

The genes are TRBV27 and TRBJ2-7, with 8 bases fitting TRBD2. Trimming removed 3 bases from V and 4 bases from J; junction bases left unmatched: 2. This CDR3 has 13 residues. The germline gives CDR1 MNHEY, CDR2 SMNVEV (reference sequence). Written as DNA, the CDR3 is TGTGCCAGCAGTTTCCGGGAGGGGTACGAGCAGTACTTC. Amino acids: CASSFREGYEQYF.

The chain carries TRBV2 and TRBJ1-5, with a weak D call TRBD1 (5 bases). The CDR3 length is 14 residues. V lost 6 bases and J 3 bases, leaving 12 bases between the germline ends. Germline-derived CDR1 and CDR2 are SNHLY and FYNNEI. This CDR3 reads CASSPRQNNQPQHF. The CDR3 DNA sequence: TGTGCCAGCAGCCCTAGACAGAACAATCAGCCCCAGCATTTT.

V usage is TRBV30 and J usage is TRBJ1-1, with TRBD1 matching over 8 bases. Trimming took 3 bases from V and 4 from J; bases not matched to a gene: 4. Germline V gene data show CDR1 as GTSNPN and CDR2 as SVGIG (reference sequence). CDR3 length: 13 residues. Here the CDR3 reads CAWSVDRGTEAFF. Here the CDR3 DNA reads TGTGCCTGGAGCGTTGACAGGGGCACTGAAGCTTTCTTT.

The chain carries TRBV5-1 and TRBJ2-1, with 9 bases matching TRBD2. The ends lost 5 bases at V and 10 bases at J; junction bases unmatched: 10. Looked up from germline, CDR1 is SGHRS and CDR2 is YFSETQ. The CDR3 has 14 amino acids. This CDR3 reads CASSRASGVEEQFF. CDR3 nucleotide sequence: TGCGCCAGCAGTAGGGCTAGCGGGGTAGAAGAGCAGTTCTTC.

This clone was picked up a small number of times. The CDR3 DNA reads as TGTGCCAGCAGGGTAGCCGGGGGCAATCAGCCCCAGCATTTT. Amino acid sequence: CASRVAGGNQPQHF. The chain is built from TRBV27 and TRBJ1-5; D remains unclear. Per germline, CDR1 MNHEY and CDR2 SMNVEV (reference sequence). CDR3 length: 14 amino acids. Trimming left V 6 bases short and J 2 bases short, with 11 bases between.

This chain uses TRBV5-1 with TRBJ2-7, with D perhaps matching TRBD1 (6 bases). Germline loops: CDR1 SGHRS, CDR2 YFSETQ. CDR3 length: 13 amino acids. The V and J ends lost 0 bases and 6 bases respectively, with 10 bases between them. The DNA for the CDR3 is TGCGCCAGCAGCTTGGATGGGGGCCTCGAGCAGTACTTC. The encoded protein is CASSLDGGLEQYF.

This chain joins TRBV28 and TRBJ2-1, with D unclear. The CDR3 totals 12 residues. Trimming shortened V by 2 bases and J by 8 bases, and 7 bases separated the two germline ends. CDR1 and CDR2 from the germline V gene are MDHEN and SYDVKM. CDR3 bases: TGTGCCAGCAGTTTACAAGGCCATGAGCAGTTCTTC. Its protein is CASSLQGHEQFF.

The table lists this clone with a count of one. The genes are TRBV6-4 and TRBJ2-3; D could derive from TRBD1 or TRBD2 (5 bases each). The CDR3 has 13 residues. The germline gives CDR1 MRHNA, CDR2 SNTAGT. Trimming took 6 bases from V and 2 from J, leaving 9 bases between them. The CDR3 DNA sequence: TGTGCCAGCAGCGTGGGGACCACAGATACGCAGTATTTT. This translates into CASSVGTTDTQYF.

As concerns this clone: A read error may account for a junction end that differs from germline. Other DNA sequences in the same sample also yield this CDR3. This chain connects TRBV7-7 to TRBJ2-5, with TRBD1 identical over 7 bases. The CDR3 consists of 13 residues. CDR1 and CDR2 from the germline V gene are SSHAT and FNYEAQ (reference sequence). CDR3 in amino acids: CASSPDRVETQYF. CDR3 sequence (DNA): TGTGCTAGCAGCCCAGACAGGGTCGAGACCCAGTACTTC.

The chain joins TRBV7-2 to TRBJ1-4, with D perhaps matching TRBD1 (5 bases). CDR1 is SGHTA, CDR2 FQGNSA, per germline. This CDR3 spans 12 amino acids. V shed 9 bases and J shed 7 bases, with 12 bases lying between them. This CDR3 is CASSVGVEKLFF. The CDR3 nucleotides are TGTGCCAGTTCGGTGGGGGTTGAAAAACTGTTTTTT.

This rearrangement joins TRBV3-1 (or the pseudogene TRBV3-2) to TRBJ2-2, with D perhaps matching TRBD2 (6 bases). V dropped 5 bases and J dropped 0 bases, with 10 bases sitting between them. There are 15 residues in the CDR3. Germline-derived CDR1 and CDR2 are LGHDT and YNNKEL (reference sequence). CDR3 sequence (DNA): TGTGCCAGCAGCAGGTCGGGAGCGAACACCGGGGAGCTGTTTTTT. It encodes CASSRSGANTGELFF.

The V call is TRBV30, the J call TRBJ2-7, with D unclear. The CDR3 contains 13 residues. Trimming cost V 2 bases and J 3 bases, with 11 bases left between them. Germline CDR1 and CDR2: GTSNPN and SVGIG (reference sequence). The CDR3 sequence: CAWSRSSSYEQYF. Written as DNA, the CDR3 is TGTGCCTGGAGTCGTAGCTCCAGCTACGAGCAGTACTTC.

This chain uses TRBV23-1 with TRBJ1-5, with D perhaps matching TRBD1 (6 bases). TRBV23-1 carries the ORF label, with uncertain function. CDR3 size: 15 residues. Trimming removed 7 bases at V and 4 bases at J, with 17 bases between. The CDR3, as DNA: TGCGCCAGCACCCAGGGGACAAGGAATAATCAGCCCCAGCATTTT. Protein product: CASTQGTRNNQPQHF.

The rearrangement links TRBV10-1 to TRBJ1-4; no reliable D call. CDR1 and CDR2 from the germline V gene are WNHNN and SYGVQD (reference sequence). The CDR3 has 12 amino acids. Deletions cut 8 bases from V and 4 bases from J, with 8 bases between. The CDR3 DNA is TGCGCCAGCCCCCCTTTTAATGAAAAACTGTTTTTT. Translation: CASPPFNEKLFF.

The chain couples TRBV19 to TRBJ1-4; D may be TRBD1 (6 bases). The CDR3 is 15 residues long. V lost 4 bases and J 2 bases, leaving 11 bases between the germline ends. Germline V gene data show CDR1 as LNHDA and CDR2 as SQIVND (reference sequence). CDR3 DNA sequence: TGTGCCAGTAGTAAGACAGGAGGGACTAATGAAAAACTGTTTTTT. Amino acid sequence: CASSKTGGTNEKLFF. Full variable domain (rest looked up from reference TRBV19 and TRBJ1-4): DGGITQSPKYLFRKEGQNVTLSCEQNLNHDAMYWYRQDPGQGLRLIYYSQIVNDFQKGDIAEGYSVSREKKESFPLTVTSAQKNPTAFYLCASSKTGGTNEKLFFGSGTQLSVL.

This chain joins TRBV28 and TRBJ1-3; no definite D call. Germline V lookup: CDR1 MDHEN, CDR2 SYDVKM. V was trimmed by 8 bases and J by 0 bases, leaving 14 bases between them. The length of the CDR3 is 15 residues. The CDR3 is CASAAGQNSGNTIYF. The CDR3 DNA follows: TGTGCCAGCGCTGCTGGGCAGAACTCTGGAAACACCATATATTTT. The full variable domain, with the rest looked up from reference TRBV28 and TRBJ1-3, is DVKVTQSSRYLVKRTGEKVFLECVQDMDHENMFWYRQDPGLGLRLIYFSYDVKMKEKGDIPEGYSVSREKKERFSLILESASTNQTSMYLCASAAGQNSGNTIYFGEGSWLTVV.

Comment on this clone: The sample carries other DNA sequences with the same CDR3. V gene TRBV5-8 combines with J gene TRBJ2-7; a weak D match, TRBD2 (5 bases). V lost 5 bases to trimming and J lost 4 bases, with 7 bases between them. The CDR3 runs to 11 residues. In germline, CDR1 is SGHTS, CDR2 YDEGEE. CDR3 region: CASRGGYEQYF. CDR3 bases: TGTGCCAGCAGAGGAGGATACGAGCAGTACTTC.

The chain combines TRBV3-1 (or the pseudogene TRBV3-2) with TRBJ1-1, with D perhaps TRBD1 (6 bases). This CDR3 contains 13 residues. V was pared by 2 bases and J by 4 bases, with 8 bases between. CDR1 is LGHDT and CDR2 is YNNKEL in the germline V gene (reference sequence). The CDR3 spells CASSQWTVTEAFF. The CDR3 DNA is TGTGCCAGCAGCCAATGGACAGTCACTGAAGCTTTCTTT.

The CDR3 nucleotides read TGTGCCAGCGTGCCCTGGGGGTTGGCTAATGAGCAGTTCTTC. This encodes CASVPWGLANEQFF. The chain has TRBV2 and TRBJ2-1; D is perhaps TRBD1 or TRBD2 (5 bases each). The germline gives CDR1 SNHLY, CDR2 FYNNEI. V was shortened by 8 bases and J by 7 bases, with 18 bases between the two germline ends. The CDR3 has 14 amino acids.

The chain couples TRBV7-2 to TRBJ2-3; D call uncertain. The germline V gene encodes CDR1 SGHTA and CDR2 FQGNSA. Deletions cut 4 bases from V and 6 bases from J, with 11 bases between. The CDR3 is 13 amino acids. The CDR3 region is CASSSMGGDTQYF. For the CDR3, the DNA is TGTGCCAGCAGCTCAATGGGTGGGGATACGCAGTATTTT.

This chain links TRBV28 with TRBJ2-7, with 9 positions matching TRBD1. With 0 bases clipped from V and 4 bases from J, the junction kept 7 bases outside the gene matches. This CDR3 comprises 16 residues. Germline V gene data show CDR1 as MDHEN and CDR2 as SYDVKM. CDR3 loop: CASSLWEGQGPYEQYF. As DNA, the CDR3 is TGTGCCAGCAGTTTATGGGAGGGACAGGGTCCGTACGAGCAGTACTTC.